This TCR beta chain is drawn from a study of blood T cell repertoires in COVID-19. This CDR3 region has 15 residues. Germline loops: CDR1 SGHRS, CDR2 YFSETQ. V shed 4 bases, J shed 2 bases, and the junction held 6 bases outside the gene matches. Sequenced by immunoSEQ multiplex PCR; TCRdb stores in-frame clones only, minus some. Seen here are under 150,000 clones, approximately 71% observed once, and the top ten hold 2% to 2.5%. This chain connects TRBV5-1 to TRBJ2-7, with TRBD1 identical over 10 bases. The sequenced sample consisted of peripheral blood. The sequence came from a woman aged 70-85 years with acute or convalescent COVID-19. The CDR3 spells CASSRDGTGAYEQYF. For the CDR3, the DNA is TGCGCCAGCAGCCGGGACGGGACAGGGGCCTACGAGCAGTACTTC.